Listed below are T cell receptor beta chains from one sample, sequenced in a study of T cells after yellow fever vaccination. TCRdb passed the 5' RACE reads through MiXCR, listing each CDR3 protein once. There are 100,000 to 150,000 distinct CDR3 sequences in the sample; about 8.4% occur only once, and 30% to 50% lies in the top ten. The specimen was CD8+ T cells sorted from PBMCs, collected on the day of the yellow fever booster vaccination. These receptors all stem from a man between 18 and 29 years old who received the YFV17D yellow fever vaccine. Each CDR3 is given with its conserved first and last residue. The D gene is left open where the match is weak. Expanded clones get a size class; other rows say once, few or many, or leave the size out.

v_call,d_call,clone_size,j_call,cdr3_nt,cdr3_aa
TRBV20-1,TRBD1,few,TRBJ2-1,TGCAGTGCTCGGAGGACAGGGCCGATCAATGAGCAGTTCTTC,CSARRTGPINEQFF
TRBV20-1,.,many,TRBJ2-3,TGCAGCCCCCCGCGGGGACTGAGCACAGATACGCAGTATTTT,CSPPRGLSTDTQYF
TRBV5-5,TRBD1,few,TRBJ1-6,TGTGCCAGCAGCTCCCCCTTGGACAGGGCCATCTATAATTCACCCCTCCACTTT,CASSSPLDRAIYNSPLHF
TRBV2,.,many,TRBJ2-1,TGTGCCAGCGAAGGGTCAGACTACAATGAGCAGTTCTTC,CASEGSDYNEQFF
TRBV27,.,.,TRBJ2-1,TGTGCCAGCAGTTTATCCGGGGCAGGGTGGAATGAGCAGTTCTTC,CASSLSGAGWNEQFF
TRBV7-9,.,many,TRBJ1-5,TGTGCCAGCAGTACGACAGTTAGCAATCAGCCCCAGCATTTT,CASSTTVSNQPQHF
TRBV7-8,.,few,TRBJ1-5,TGTGCCAGCAGCTCGGTTGGGGGTCCCTATAGCAATCAGCCCCAGCATTTT,CASSSVGGPYSNQPQHF
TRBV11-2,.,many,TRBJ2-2,TGTGCCAGCAGTCCGTACACCGGGGAGCTGTTTTTT,CASSPYTGELFF
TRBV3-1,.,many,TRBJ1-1,TGTGCCAGCAGCCAAGTAAGGACGGGATCAGCTGAAGCTTTCTTT,CASSQVRTGSAEAFF
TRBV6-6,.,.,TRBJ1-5,TGTGCCAGCAGTTACACGGGGGGATCTCAGCCCCAGCATTTT,CASSYTGGSQPQHF
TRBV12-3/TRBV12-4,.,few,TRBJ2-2,TGTGCCAGCAGGTTTCAGTACGAGCACACCGGGGAGCTGTTTTTT,CASRFQYEHTGELFF
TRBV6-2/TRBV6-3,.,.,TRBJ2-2,TGTGCCAGCACGACAGTTTACACCGGGGAGCTGTTTTTT,CASTTVYTGELFF
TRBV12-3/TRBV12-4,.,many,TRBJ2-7,TGTGCCAGCACCCACGGACCCTACGAGCAGTACTTC,CASTHGPYEQYF
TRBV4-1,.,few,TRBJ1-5,TGCGCCAGCAGCCAAGAGGAGGGCGCGGTCTATAGCAATCAGCCCCAGCATTTT,CASSQEEGAVYSNQPQHF
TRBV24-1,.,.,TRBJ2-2,TGTGCCACCAAGTCCGGGTACACCGGGGAGCTGTTTTTT,CATKSGYTGELFF
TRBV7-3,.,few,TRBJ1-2,TGTGCCAGCAGCTCAGGGGTCGGCTATGGCTACACCTTC,CASSSGVGYGYTF
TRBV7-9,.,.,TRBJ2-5,TGTGCCAGCAGCCCCTGGACAGAAGAGACCCAGTACTTC,CASSPWTEETQYF
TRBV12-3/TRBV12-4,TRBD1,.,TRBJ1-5,TGTGCCAGCAGTTTAGGACAGGGGGTCGTTCAGCCCCAGCATTTT,CASSLGQGVVQPQHF
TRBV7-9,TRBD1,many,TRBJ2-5,TGTGCCAGCAGCGACGGACAGGTCCAAGAGACCCAGTACTTC,CASSDGQVQETQYF
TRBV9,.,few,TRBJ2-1,TGTGCCAGCAGCGTAGGTGGTGGCGAGGGGGGTCCCTACAATGAGCAGTTCTTC,CASSVGGGEGGPYNEQFF
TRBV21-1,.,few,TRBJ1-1,TGTGCCAGCAGCAAAGTGGCGGGCGGAAAGAACACTGAAGCTTTCTTT,CASSKVAGGKNTEAFF
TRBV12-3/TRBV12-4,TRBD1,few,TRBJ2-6,TGTGCCGGCTATGGACAGGGGTTCTACTCTGGGGCCAACGTCCTGACTTTC,CAGYGQGFYSGANVLTF
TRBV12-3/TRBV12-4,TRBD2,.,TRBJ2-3,TGTGCCAGCAGTTTATTTAGCGGGGGGGCCCGGACAGATACGCAGTATTTT,CASSLFSGGARTDTQYF
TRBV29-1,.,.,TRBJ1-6,TGCAGCGTTGCTGCGAGCTCTTATTCACCCCTCCACTTT,CSVAASSYSPLHF
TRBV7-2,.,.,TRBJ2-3,TGTGCCAGCAGCTTAGAGTGGGGGGCGGCAGATACGCAGTATTTT,CASSLEWGAADTQYF
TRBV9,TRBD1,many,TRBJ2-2,TGTGCCAGCAGCTCCGGACAGGGGGCCGGGGAGCTGTTTTTT,CASSSGQGAGELFF
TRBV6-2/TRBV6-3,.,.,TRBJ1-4,TGTGCCAGCAGTTACCGACAACTAACTAATGAAAAACTGTTTTTT,CASSYRQLTNEKLFF
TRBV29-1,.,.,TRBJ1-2,TGCAGCGTTGAAGATCGGGGCCAGGGCCTCAGCTACACCTTC,CSVEDRGQGLSYTF
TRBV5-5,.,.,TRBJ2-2,TGTGCCAGCAGCTTGGGGGTAACCGGCACCGGGGAGCTGTTTTTT,CASSLGVTGTGELFF
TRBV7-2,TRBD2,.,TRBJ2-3,TGTGCCAGCAGCCCATCTAGCGGGGGGGCGGATACGCAGTATTTT,CASSPSSGGADTQYF
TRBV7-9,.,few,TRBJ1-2,TGTGCCAGCAGCTACGTCCCGACTGCCGGCTATGGCTACACCTTC,CASSYVPTAGYGYTF
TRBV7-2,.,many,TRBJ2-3,TGTGCCAGCAGCGACCCCCCGGGAGGCACAGATACGCAGTATTTT,CASSDPPGGTDTQYF
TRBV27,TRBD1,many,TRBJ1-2,TGTGCCAGCAGTTTTTCCTCGACAGGGGGTAATGGCTACACCTTC,CASSFSSTGGNGYTF
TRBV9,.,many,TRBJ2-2,TGTGCCAGCATGCAGGTTAACGGGGAGCTGTTTTTT,CASMQVNGELFF
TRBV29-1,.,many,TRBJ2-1,TGCAGCGTTGAAGTCGGTAGTAGGAGGGGTGAGCAGTTCTTC,CSVEVGSRRGEQFF
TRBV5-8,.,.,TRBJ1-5,TGTGCCAGCAGCTTGCTGGGCAATCAGCCCCAGCATTTT,CASSLLGNQPQHF
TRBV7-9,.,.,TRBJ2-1,TGTGCCAGCAGCCCATTCCGGGGGAATGAGCAGTTCTTC,CASSPFRGNEQFF
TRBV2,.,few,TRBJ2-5,TGTGCCAGCGAGCTCTACCAGGGGCAACAAGAGACCCAGTACTTC,CASELYQGQQETQYF
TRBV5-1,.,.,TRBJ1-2,TGCGCCAGCAGCTTCGGGGACGGGAACTATGGCTACACCTTC,CASSFGDGNYGYTF
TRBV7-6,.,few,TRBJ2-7,TGTGCCAGCAGCTTAGGGGCGAGGGAGCAGTACTTC,CASSLGAREQYF
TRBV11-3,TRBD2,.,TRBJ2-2,TGTGCCAGCAGCGGCACGACTAGCGGGGGGTCCCGCTCCACCGGGGAGCTGTTTTTT,CASSGTTSGGSRSTGELFF
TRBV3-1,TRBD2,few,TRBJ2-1,TGTGCCAGCAGACCGGGACTAGCTCTGGTAGGGCATGAGCAGTTCTTC,CASRPGLALVGHEQFF
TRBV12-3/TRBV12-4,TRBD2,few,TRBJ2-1,TGTGCCAGCAGTTTGGAAGGACTAGCGGCTCACAATGAGCAGTTCTTC,CASSLEGLAAHNEQFF
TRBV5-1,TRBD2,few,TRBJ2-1,TGCGCCAGCAGCCTCCCGTGGGGGGGGGGCAATGAGCAGTTCTTC,CASSLPWGGGNEQFF
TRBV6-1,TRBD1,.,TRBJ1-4,TGTGCCAGCAGTGAAGATCCCGCCGTGACAGGGTTCGGTGAAAAACTGTTTTTT,CASSEDPAVTGFGEKLFF
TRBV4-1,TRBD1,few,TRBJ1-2,TGCGCCAGCAGCCAACGACAGGGATGGTATGGCTACACCTTC,CASSQRQGWYGYTF
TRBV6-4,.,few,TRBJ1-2,TGTGCCAGCAGTGACCGACCAGAAGGGGGTCGTGGCTACACCTTC,CASSDRPEGGRGYTF
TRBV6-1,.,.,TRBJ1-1,TGTGCCAGCAGTTCCGGACAGCTGAACACTGAAGCTTTCTTT,CASSSGQLNTEAFF
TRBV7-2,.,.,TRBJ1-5,TGTGCCAGCAGCTCGAGGGACAATCAAGTCCAGCATTTT,CASSSRDNQVQHF
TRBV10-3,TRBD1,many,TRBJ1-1,TGTGCCATCAGTGGGGACAGTATGAGTGAAGCTTTCTTT,CAISGDSMSEAFF
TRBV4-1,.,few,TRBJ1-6,TGCGCCAGCAGCCACACAGGCCCTCCCCTACCACCCCTCCACTTT,CASSHTGPPLPPLHF
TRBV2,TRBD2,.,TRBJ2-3,TGTGCCACCTCTTTAGGTAGCGGGAATGGAGATACGCAGTATTTT,CATSLGSGNGDTQYF
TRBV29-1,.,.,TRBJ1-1,TGCAGCGCCCTTGGGGATTCCACTGAAGCTTTCTTT,CSALGDSTEAFF
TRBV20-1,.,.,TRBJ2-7,TGCAGTGCTAGGGACGTTATCTCCTACGAGCAGTACTTC,CSARDVISYEQYF
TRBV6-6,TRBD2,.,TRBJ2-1,TGTGCCAGCAGTTACTCGGGACTAGCGAGATACAATGAGCAGTTCTTC,CASSYSGLARYNEQFF
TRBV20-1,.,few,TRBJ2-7,TGCAGTGCTAGAGATATGGGGTTGCCCTACGAGCAGTACTTC,CSARDMGLPYEQYF
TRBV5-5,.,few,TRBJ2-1,TGTGCCAGCAGCTTGGCAACGGTAAATGAGCAGTTCTTC,CASSLATVNEQFF
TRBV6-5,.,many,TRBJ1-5,TGTGCCAGCGGCCTCGGGGCGAATCAGCCCCAGCATTTT,CASGLGANQPQHF
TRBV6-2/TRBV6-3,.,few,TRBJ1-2,TGTGCCAGCAGGTCCTTTGGGGCGCTCTATGGCTACACCTTC,CASRSFGALYGYTF